This paragraph covers one T cell receptor beta chain sequence. The antigen is unknown. The data were taken from a study of Graves' ophthalmopathy and Graves' hyperthyroidism. Hyperthyroidism patients had new diagnoses, durations under 2 months, and ages of 18 to 65. RNA transcripts provided the template for amplifying TCR beta CDR3 regions. HTBI primers primed a first-round RT-PCR, and a second-round multiplex PCR followed. TCRdb used MiXCR to reprocess the multiplex PCR reads, holding one entry per CDR3 protein. The sample holds hundreds of thousands of distinct CDR3 sequences, 22% seen once. Trimming shortened V by 6 bases and J by 9 bases, and 20 bases separated the two germline ends. The CDR3 is 14 amino acids. Germline V gene sequence: CDR1 MNHNS, CDR2 SASEGT. The study's findings and limits: Progression of ophthalmopathy was predicted by the model with around 70% sensitivity and just over 72% specificity.

This receptor was identified in a woman under 30 with stable Graves' hyperthyroidism. Some clones in this sample may be carry-over from other donors' samples. Sequencing was done on a sample of peripheral blood. V usage is TRBV6-1 and J usage is TRBJ2-5; TRBD1 might be the D (6 bases). CDR3 region: CASRRPTTGLAQYF. CDR3 bases: TGTGCCAGCAGAAGACCTACAACAGGGTTGGCCCAGTACTTC.